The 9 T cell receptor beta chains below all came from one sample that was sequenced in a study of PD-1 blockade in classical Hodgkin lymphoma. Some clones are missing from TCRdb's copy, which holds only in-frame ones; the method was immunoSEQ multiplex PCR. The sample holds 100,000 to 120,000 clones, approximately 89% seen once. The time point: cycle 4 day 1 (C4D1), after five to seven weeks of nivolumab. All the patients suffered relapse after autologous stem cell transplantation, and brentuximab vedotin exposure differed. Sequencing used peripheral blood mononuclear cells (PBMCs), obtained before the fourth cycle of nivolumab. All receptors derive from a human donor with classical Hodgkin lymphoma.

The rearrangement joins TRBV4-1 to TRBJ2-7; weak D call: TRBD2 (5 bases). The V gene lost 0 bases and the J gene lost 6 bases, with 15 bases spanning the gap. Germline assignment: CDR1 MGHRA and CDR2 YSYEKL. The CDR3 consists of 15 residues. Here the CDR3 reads CASSQESPRDTEQYF. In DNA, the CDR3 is TGCGCCAGCAGCCAAGAATCCCCGAGGGATACCGAGCAGTACTTC.

CDR3 sequence (DNA): TGTGCCAGCAGCGTCAGACCCGCGGGGGACACCGGGGAGCTGTTTTTT. Its protein product is CASSVRPAGDTGELFF. V is TRBV9 and J is TRBJ2-2; 7 bases fit TRBD2. The CDR3 sequence is 16 residues long. CDR1 and CDR2 (germline): SGDLS, YYNGEE. The V gene end was trimmed by 2 bases and the J gene end by 3 bases; junction bases not matched to a gene: 7.

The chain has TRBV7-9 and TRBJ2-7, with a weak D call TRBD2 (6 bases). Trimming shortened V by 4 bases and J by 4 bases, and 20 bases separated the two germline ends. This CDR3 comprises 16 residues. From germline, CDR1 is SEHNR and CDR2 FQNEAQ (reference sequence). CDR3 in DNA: TGTGCCAGCAGCTACCCCCCATCGGGACTCTTATACGAGCAGTACTTC. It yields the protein CASSYPPSGLLYEQYF.

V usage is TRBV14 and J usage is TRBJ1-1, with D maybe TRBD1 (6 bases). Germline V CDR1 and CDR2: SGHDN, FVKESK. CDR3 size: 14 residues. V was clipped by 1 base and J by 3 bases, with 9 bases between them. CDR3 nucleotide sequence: TGTGCCAGCAGCCAAGTCGGACAGTACACTGAAGCTTTCTTT. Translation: CASSQVGQYTEAFF.

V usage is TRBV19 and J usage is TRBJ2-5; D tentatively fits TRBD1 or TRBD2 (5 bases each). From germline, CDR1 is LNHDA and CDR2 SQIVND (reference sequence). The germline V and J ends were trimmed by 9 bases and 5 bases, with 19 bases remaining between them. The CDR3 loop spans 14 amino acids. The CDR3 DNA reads TGTGCCAGCGGATCGGGACCTTCATGGGAGACCCAGTACTTC. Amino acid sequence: CASGSGPSWETQYF.

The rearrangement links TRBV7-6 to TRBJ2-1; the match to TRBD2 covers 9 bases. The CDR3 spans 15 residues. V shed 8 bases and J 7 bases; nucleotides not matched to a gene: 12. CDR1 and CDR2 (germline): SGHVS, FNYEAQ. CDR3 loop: CASSNLAGVGNEQFF. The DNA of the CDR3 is TGTGCCAGCTCTAATTTAGCGGGAGTAGGGAATGAGCAGTTCTTC.

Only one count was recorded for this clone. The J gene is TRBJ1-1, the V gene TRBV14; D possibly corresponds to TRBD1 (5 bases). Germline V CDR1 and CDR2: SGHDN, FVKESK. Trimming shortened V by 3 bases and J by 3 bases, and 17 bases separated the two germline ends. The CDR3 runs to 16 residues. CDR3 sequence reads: CASSHLQRGRDTEAFF. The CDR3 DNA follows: TGTGCCAGCAGCCATCTTCAAAGGGGCCGGGACACTGAAGCTTTCTTT. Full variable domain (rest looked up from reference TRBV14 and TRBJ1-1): EAGVTQFPSHSVIEKGQTVTLRCDPISGHDNLYWYRRVMGKEIKFLLHFVKESKQDESGMPNNRFLAERTGGTYSTLKVQPAELEDSGVYFCASSHLQRGRDTEAFFGQGTRLTVV.

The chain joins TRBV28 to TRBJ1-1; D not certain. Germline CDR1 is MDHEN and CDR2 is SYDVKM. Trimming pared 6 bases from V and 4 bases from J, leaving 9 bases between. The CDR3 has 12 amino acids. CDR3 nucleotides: TGTGCCAGCAGCTCGAGGGTCACTGAAGCTTTCTTT. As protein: CASSSRVTEAFF.

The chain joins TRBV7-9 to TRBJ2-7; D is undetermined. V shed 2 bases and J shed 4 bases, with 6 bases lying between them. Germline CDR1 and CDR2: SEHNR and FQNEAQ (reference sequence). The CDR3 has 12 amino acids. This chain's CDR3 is CASSLHPYEQYF. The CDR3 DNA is TGTGCCAGCAGCTTACACCCTTACGAGCAGTACTTC.